The 9 T cell receptor beta chains below were found in one sample sequenced in a study of metastatic and nonmetastatic thyroid tumors. No patient had received any treatment before thyroid surgery. TCRdb ran MiXCR on the PCR reads. This repertoire shows 37,000 or so clones, around 17% found once; its top ten account for 3.8%. The sequenced sample was blood. Receptor source: a female donor with papillary thyroid cancer or a benign thyroid nodule (not recorded which). Some clones in this sample may be carry-over from other donors' samples.

This clone was recorded at least ten times. An end of the junction does not agree with germline; a read error may underlie this. The genes are TRBV28 and TRBJ2-5; TRBD1 matches 9 bases. Looked up from germline, CDR1 is MDHEN and CDR2 is SYDVKM. This CDR3 contains 14 residues. For the CDR3, the DNA is TGTGTCAGCAGTGAACAGGGGGCTGGGGAGACCCAGTACTTC. Encoded protein: CVSSEQGAGETQYF. The entire variable domain, with the rest obtained from reference TRBV28 and TRBJ2-5, is as follows: DVKVTQSSRYLVKRTGEKVFLECVQDMDHENMFWYRQDPGLGLRLIYFSYDVKMKEKGDIPEGYSVSREKKERFSLILESASTNQTSMYLCVSSEQGAGETQYFGPGTRLLVL.

In its sample, this clone was seen many times. The chain combines TRBV28 with TRBJ1-2; 8 positions match TRBD1. The V and J ends lost 7 bases and 8 bases, in that order; junction bases with no gene match: 9. CDR1 and CDR2 (germline): MDHEN, SYDVKM. The CDR3 covers 13 residues. The CDR3 DNA reads TGTGCCAGCATAGTCAGGGGGCGCAGGGGCTACACCTTC. Its protein is CASIVRGRRGYTF.

This clone showed up many times. The genes are TRBV7-3 and TRBJ2-7; the D gene is possibly TRBD1 (6 bases). This CDR3 has 13 amino acids. Between the trimmed V and J ends, which lost 0 bases and 6 bases, there was a span of 9 bases. Germline values: CDR1 SGHTA, CDR2 FQGTGA. The CDR3 protein is CASSLTSRGEQYF. CDR3 coding DNA: TGTGCCAGCAGCTTAACTAGCAGGGGCGAGCAGTACTTC.

This clone was observed at least ten times. V is TRBV9 and J is TRBJ1-1; 9 bases fit TRBD1. The V segment lost 0 bases and the J segment 5 bases; nucleotides outside the gene matches: 8. The CDR3 consists of 16 residues. Per the germline V gene, CDR1 is SGDLS and CDR2 is YYNGEE. CDR3 coding DNA: TGTGCCAGCAGCGTAGCCCCTACAGGGGGCAAGACTGAAGCTTTCTTT. Protein: CASSVAPTGGKTEAFF.

Ten or more counts support this clone. The chain carries TRBV6-6 and TRBJ1-5, with TRBD1 matching over 9 bases. The length of the CDR3 is 16 residues. In germline, CDR1 is MNHNY, CDR2 SVGAGI (reference sequence). The J segment lost 3 bases and the V segment lost 0 bases, leaving 3 bases of the junction unmatched. The CDR3 sequence: CASSYSGQGSNQPQHF. The DNA for the CDR3 is TGTGCCAGCAGTTACTCCGGACAGGGGTCCAATCAGCCCCAGCATTTT.

This clone was counted at least ten times. The genes are TRBV20-1 and TRBJ1-5, with D uncertain. V shed 3 bases and J shed 1 base, with 13 bases lying between them. Germline V gene sequence: CDR1 DFQATT, CDR2 SNEGSKA (reference sequence). The CDR3 covers 15 residues. The CDR3 bases are TGCAGTGCTAGCCCCGGCTTGGGGAGCAATCAGCCCCAGCATTTT. Protein: CSASPGLGSNQPQHF.

This clone was picked up many times. This specimen includes other DNA sequences encoding the same CDR3. The V gene is TRBV7-3, the J gene TRBJ2-5; 7 positions agree with TRBD1. Germline V gene sequence: CDR1 SGHTA, CDR2 FQGTGA. This CDR3 has 12 residues. V lost 2 bases and J lost 9; bases outside the gene matches: 3. The chain's CDR3 is CASSLGQGAQYF. The DNA of the CDR3 is TGTGCCAGCAGCTTAGGCCAGGGGGCCCAGTACTTC.

Ten or more counts support this clone. The J gene is TRBJ2-5, the V gene TRBV2; 9 positions match TRBD1. Germline trimming cut 6 bases from V and 5 bases from J; bases unmatched to any gene: 4. CDR1 and CDR2 from the germline V gene are SNHLY and FYNNEI. The CDR3 extends over 13 amino acids. The CDR3 is CASSRDRDETQYF. CDR3 DNA sequence: TGTGCCAGCAGCAGGGACAGGGATGAGACCCAGTACTTC.

To note about this clone: A read error may explain this, as a much larger clone is one base away. The rearrangement links TRBV20-1 to TRBJ2-7, with 9 bases fitting TRBD2. Germline loops: CDR1 DFQATT, CDR2 SNEGSKA (reference sequence). V was pared by 8 bases and J by 5 bases, with 10 bases of the junction left unmatched. The CDR3 extends over 13 amino acids. CDR3 sequence reads: CSSDRTSVHEQYF. DNA for the CDR3: TGCAGTTCTGATAGGACTAGCGTTCACGAGCAGTACTTC.